This TCR beta chain derives from a study of shared clonotypes between healthy human individuals. The wider study: For every donor, three CD4 naive, three CD4 memory, two CD8 naive and one CD8 memory plates were used.

For this clone: Its antigen is as yet unknown.

The data were produced by immunoSEQ multiplex PCR, yet TCRdb's version contains in-frame clones alone and is incomplete. The sample records about 1.5 million clones, 96% being singletons. The CDR3 loop spans 15 amino acids. Unmatched junction bases numbered 6, after V lost 5 bases and J lost 4 bases. From germline, CDR1 is SGHTA and CDR2 FQGTGA. Regarding the study as a whole: Despite large depth, sorted-subset datasets appeared incompletely sequenced. In general, naive subsets displayed greater estimated richness than memory subsets did.

Sequenced: naive CD4+ T cells sorted from blood. Subset defined: CD45RA+ positively selected. This receptor was taken from a man between 25 and 39 years old in good health. The rearrangement uses TRBV7-3 and TRBJ2-2; the match to TRBD1 covers 8 bases. The CDR3 spells CASSRTGLSTGELFF. The DNA for the CDR3 is TGTGCCAGCAGCAGGACAGGGCTTAGCACCGGGGAGCTGTTTTTT.